These 31 T cell receptor beta chains came from one sample sequenced in a study of T-cell reconstitution after alpha-beta-depleted transplantation in children. TCRbeta library construction was performed incorporating unique molecular identifiers. TCRdb redid the calling of the PCR reads with MiXCR, one entry per CDR3 protein. In the table there are 480,000 or so distinct CDR3 sequences, about 10% of which are singletons. The specimen comprised PBMCs, sampled before TCRalphabeta/CD19-depleted stem cell transplant. Receptors originate from a child younger than 10 with inherited bone marrow failure, due to receive a stem cell transplant.

This clonotype was recorded at least ten times. CDR3 bases: TGCGCCAGCAGCCAAGGACGGTCTGCAACTAATGAAAAACTGTTTTTT. This encodes CASSQGRSATNEKLFF. The gene calls are TRBV5-1 and TRBJ1-4; D is uncertain. The CDR3 is 16 residues long. The germline V gene encodes CDR1 SGHRS and CDR2 YFSETQ. The V end lost 4 bases, the J end lost 0 bases, and 13 bases lay between the germline ends.

This clonotype was counted at least ten times. The V gene is TRBV27, the J gene TRBJ2-7, with a tentative D call TRBD2 (5 bases). The V gene's germline CDR1 is MNHEY and CDR2 SMNVEV (reference sequence). The V gene lost 6 bases and the J gene lost 7 bases, with 25 bases spanning the gap. The CDR3 extends over 16 amino acids. As DNA, the CDR3 is TGTGCCAGCAGGCCGATGGCGCGAGCGGCCGTGGAAGAGCAGTACTTC. Translated, it gives CASRPMARAAVEEQYF.

A few counts support this clonotype. The chain couples TRBV4-3 to TRBJ2-5; TRBD1 or TRBD2 may be the D gene (6 bases each). V shed 4 bases and J shed 1 base, with 16 bases lying between them. The CDR3 runs to 16 residues. The germline gives CDR1 LGHNA, CDR2 YSLEER. The CDR3 sequence: CASSREIGGLQETQYF. The CDR3 DNA is TGCGCCAGCAGCCGAGAGATAGGGGGGCTCCAAGAGACCCAGTACTTC.

This clonotype was recorded at least ten times. This rearrangement joins TRBV7-9 to TRBJ1-3; D is perhaps TRBD1 (5 bases). Trimming removed 7 bases at V and 0 bases at J, with 10 bases between. From germline, CDR1 is SEHNR and CDR2 FQNEAQ (reference sequence). The CDR3 contains 14 residues. CDR3: CASTSTDSGNTIYF. The CDR3 bases are TGTGCCAGCACCTCGACAGACTCTGGAAACACCATATATTTT.

The chain combines TRBV27 with TRBJ1-3, with D possibly TRBD1 on 6 matching bases. Germline CDR1 and CDR2: MNHEY and SMNVEV (reference sequence). V gave up 8 bases and J gave up 4 bases, with 15 bases separating them. This CDR3 region has 14 residues. The CDR3 DNA reads as TGTGCCAGCTTCCGGGGGGCGAGGGGAAACACCATATATTTT. It encodes CASFRGARGNTIYF.

Many counts were recorded for this clonotype. The rearrangement uses TRBV27 and TRBJ1-1; 7 bases align to TRBD1. CDR1 and CDR2 from the germline V gene are MNHEY and SMNVEV (reference sequence). This CDR3 spans 14 amino acids. Trimming cost V 10 bases and J 6 bases; bases outside gene matches: 14. CDR3 loop: CATRRREGAAEAFF. The CDR3 DNA reads TGTGCCACCCGGAGACGAGAGGGGGCGGCTGAAGCTTTCTTT.

This clonotype was detected a few times. The V call is TRBV28, the J call TRBJ1-2, with 10 bases lining up with TRBD1. The CDR3 contains 15 residues. CDR1 MDHEN and CDR2 SYDVKM come from the germline V gene. Germline trimming cut 6 bases from V and 4 bases from J; bases unmatched to any gene: 8. The chain's CDR3 is CASSLDRGRGYGYTF. CDR3 coding DNA: TGTGCCAGCAGCCTTGACAGGGGGCGAGGCTATGGCTACACCTTC.

This clonotype has at least ten counts. The rearrangement uses TRBV6-5 and TRBJ2-2, with unresolved D. V lost 0 bases and J lost 6, with 8 bases in between. Germline values: CDR1 MNHEY, CDR2 SVGAGI. CDR3 size: 14 residues. The CDR3 sequence is CASSYSSQPGELFF. CDR3 bases: TGTGCCAGCAGTTACTCGAGTCAACCCGGGGAGCTGTTTTTT.

This clonotype was recorded a few times. The chain links TRBV5-1 to TRBJ2-7; 9 bases fit TRBD1. V trimming: 0 bases; J trimming: 5 bases; junction bases outside the gene matches: 3. The CDR3 sequence is 14 residues long. The germline gives CDR1 SGHRS, CDR2 YFSETQ. The CDR3 here is CASSLGQGVNEQYF. The DNA of the CDR3 is TGCGCCAGCAGCTTGGGACAGGGGGTCAACGAGCAGTACTTC.

This clonotype was seen many times. The chain uses TRBV7-6 and TRBJ2-3, with TRBD2 matching over 9 bases. This CDR3 has 16 residues. After removal of 0 bases from V and 1 base from J, the junction contained 2 bases not matched to a gene. CDR1 is SGHVS and CDR2 is FNYEAQ in the germline V gene. The chain's CDR3 is CASSLAWTSGTDTQYF. Here the CDR3 DNA reads TGTGCCAGCAGCTTAGCATGGACTAGCGGCACAGATACGCAGTATTTT.

Ten or more counts support this clonotype. This sequence joins TRBV7-9 and TRBJ2-7; D is possibly TRBD1 or TRBD2 (5 bases each). The length of the CDR3 is 14 residues. Germline V gene sequence: CDR1 SEHNR, CDR2 FQNEAQ (reference sequence). The V end lost 5 bases, the J end lost 0 bases, and 11 bases lay between the germline ends. As DNA, the CDR3 is TGTGCCAGCAGCGGCAGGGACCGCTCCTACGAGCAGTACTTC. It encodes CASSGRDRSYEQYF.

The genes are TRBV20-1 and TRBJ2-3; 10 nucleotides match TRBD2. This CDR3 contains 15 residues. Germline values: CDR1 DFQATT, CDR2 SNEGSKA (reference sequence). V gave up 6 bases and J gave up 4 bases; unmatched junction bases: 10. CDR3 sequence (DNA): TGCAGTGCGGCAAGCGGGAGGGCCTTCGCAGATACGCAGTATTTT. As protein: CSAASGRAFADTQYF.

The table lists this clonotype with many counts. The chain joins TRBV4-2 to TRBJ2-2; perhaps TRBD2 as D (5 bases). CDR1 is LGHNA and CDR2 is YNFKEQ in the germline V gene. The V gene lost 1 base and the J gene lost 5 bases, with 14 bases spanning the gap. The CDR3 sequence is 16 residues long. In DNA, the CDR3 is TGTGCCAGCAGCCAAGTACTACTAGATAGTACCGGGGAGCTGTTTTTT. It translates to CASSQVLLDSTGELFF.

This clonotype occurred many times. The CDR3 sequence: CAIHSGSGNTIYF. The CDR3 DNA follows: TGTGCCATCCACAGCGGCTCTGGAAACACCATATATTTT. V gene TRBV10-3 combines with J gene TRBJ1-3, with no clear D. Germline V lookup: CDR1 ENHRY, CDR2 SYGVKD. CDR3 length: 13 residues. Trimming pared 8 bases from V and 0 bases from J, leaving 8 bases between.

This clonotype was picked up many times. The V gene is TRBV27, the J gene TRBJ1-4, with a possible D match to TRBD1 (6 bases). This CDR3 has 15 residues. V was clipped by 2 bases and J by 5 bases, with 12 bases between them. CDR1 is MNHEY and CDR2 is SMNVEV in the germline V gene (reference sequence). The CDR3: CASSLLGGSNEKLFF. CDR3 nucleotides: TGTGCCAGCAGTTTACTCGGGGGCTCAAATGAAAAACTGTTTTTT. Full variable domain (remainder filled in from reference TRBV27 and TRBJ1-4): EAQVTQNPRYLITVTGKKLTVTCSQNMNHEYMSWYRQDPGLGLRQIYYSMNVEVTDKGDVPEGYKVSRKEKRNFPLILESPSPNQTSLYFCASSLLGGSNEKLFFGSGTQLSVL.

This clonotype was counted ten times or more. J is TRBJ1-5 and V is TRBV4-1; no reliable D call. Looked up from germline, CDR1 is MGHRA and CDR2 is YSYEKL. V was cut by 0 bases and J by 7 bases, with 10 bases left in between. This CDR3 region has 14 residues. CDR3 nucleotide sequence: TGCGCCAGCAGCCAAGATTCTGGCCTGCAGCCCCAGCATTTT. Residues: CASSQDSGLQPQHF.

In this sample, this clonotype turned up many times. This sequence joins TRBV20-1 and TRBJ2-3, with 7 nucleotides matching TRBD2. Germline loops: CDR1 DFQATT, CDR2 SNEGSKA (reference sequence). This CDR3 has 12 amino acids. The V and J ends lost 6 bases and 3 bases, in that order; junction bases with no gene match: 3. CDR3 sequence: CSAGGPTDTQYF. CDR3 bases: TGCAGTGCGGGAGGGCCTACAGATACGCAGTATTTT.

This clonotype was seen many times. The chain carries TRBV7-2 and TRBJ2-3; a weak D match, TRBD2 (5 bases). CDR3 size: 13 residues. Trimming took 4 bases from V and 3 from J, leaving 8 bases between them. Per germline, CDR1 SGHTA and CDR2 FQGNSA. The CDR3 nucleotides read TGTGCCAGCAGCTGGACTGAGACAGATACGCAGTATTTT. Amino acid sequence: CASSWTETDTQYF.

This clonotype was picked up a small number of times. The CDR3 spells CSARALDRGPLTDTQYF. As DNA, the CDR3 is TGCAGTGCTAGAGCCTTGGACAGGGGACCCCTCACAGATACGCAGTATTTT. This chain joins TRBV20-1 and TRBJ2-3; 9 nucleotides match TRBD1. Germline-derived CDR1 and CDR2 are DFQATT and SNEGSKA (reference sequence). The V gene end was trimmed by 1 base and the J gene end by 2 bases; junction bases not matched to a gene: 10. The CDR3 has 17 residues.

This clonotype was observed many times. CDR3 in amino acids: CAINADRSYEQYF. In DNA, the CDR3 is TGTGCCATCAACGCGGACAGGTCCTACGAGCAGTACTTC. The genes are TRBV10-3 and TRBJ2-7; 7 bases are shared with TRBD1. V gave up 7 bases and J gave up 1 base; unmatched junction bases: 4. The CDR3 contains 13 residues. Germline assignment: CDR1 ENHRY and CDR2 SYGVKD.

Ten or more counts support this clonotype. The chain recombines TRBV4-3 with TRBJ2-3; TRBD2 agrees at 8 bases. The J segment lost 1 base and the V segment lost 4 bases, leaving 10 bases of the junction unmatched. CDR1 and CDR2 from the germline V gene are LGHNA and YSLEER. The CDR3 covers 17 residues. The CDR3 sequence: CASSLTISGKGTDTQYF. The CDR3 bases are TGCGCCAGCAGCCTTACCATTAGCGGGAAAGGCACAGATACGCAGTATTTT.

This clonotype appeared many times. V and J are TRBV6-6 and TRBJ2-5, with unresolved D. The CDR3 length is 11 residues. With 8 bases removed from V and 4 bases from J, the gap between germline ends came to 8 bases. Looked up from germline, CDR1 is MNHNY and CDR2 is SVGAGI (reference sequence). The CDR3 loop reads CASADGETQYF. CDR3 nucleotides: TGTGCCAGCGCGGACGGAGAGACCCAGTACTTC.

In this sample, this clonotype turned up many times. V is TRBV6-5 and J is TRBJ2-2, with 9 nucleotides matching TRBD2. The CDR3 totals 15 residues. Germline CDR1 MNHEY, CDR2 SVGAGI. J gave up 8 bases and V 2 bases, and 6 bases lay outside the gene matches. The DNA for the CDR3 is TGTGCCAGCAGTTACGCGGGAGGGGGATTAGGGGAGCTGTTTTTT. As protein: CASSYAGGGLGELFF.

The chain joins TRBV21-1 to TRBJ2-2; TRBD2, the table's D call, lacks a check against the DNA. TRBV21-1 is a documented pseudogene. The CDR3 sequence is 17 residues long. CDR3 in amino acids: CASRSEGHLPNTGELFF. The CDR3 DNA sequence: TGTGCCAGCCGTTCGGAAGGGCACCTCCCGAACACCGGGGAGCTGTTTTTT.

This clonotype was observed a few times. This chain uses TRBV5-1 with TRBJ2-3; perhaps D is TRBD1 or TRBD2 (5 bases each). The V end was cut by 7 bases, the J end by 2 bases, with 14 bases between. CDR1 is SGHRS, CDR2 YFSETQ, per germline. The CDR3 has 14 amino acids. CDR3 DNA: TGCGCCAGCCAAACCGGGACCCACACAGATACGCAGTATTTT. This gives the protein CASQTGTHTDTQYF.

This clonotype was observed once. A much larger clone sits a single nucleotide away, making a read error possible. The chain employs TRBV12-3 or TRBV12-4 and TRBJ2-1; D may be TRBD2 (5 bases). Trimming left V 0 bases short and J 9 bases short, with 9 bases between. The CDR3 is 13 residues long. For the CDR3, the DNA is TGTGCCAGCAGTTTAGCGGGAGCGTGTGAGCAGTTCTTC. It codes for CASSLAGACEQFF.

This clonotype has at least ten counts. The J gene is TRBJ2-1, the V gene TRBV29-1, with D unresolved. Trimming removed 1 base at V and 0 bases at J, with 13 bases between. CDR3 length: 16 amino acids. CDR1 is SQVTM and CDR2 is ANQGSEA in the germline V gene. CDR3 nucleotides: TGCAGCGTTGAAGTGTTCGACACACGCTCCTACAATGAGCAGTTCTTC. Its translation is CSVEVFDTRSYNEQFF.

The chain carries TRBV28 and TRBJ2-1; 8 bases line up with TRBD2. Germline loops: CDR1 MDHEN, CDR2 SYDVKM. The CDR3 extends over 15 amino acids. With 6 bases clipped from V and 6 bases from J, the junction kept 10 bases outside the gene matches. CDR3 protein: CASSRSGSPFNEQFF. CDR3 bases: TGTGCCAGCAGCCGAAGCGGGAGCCCGTTCAATGAGCAGTTCTTC. Looking up the rest from reference TRBV28 and TRBJ2-1 gives the full variable domain: DVKVTQSSRYLVKRTGEKVFLECVQDMDHENMFWYRQDPGLGLRLIYFSYDVKMKEKGDIPEGYSVSREKKERFSLILESASTNQTSMYLCASSRSGSPFNEQFFGPGTRLTVL.

In DNA form, the CDR3 reads TGTGCCAGCAGTTTATGGGCGGGAGGGAGGTACAATGAGCAGTTCTTC. This translates into CASSLWAGGRYNEQFF. The rearrangement links TRBV28 to TRBJ2-1; 9 positions agree with TRBD2. CDR1 and CDR2 (germline): MDHEN, SYDVKM. After removal of 0 bases from V and 4 bases from J, the junction contained 4 bases not matched to a gene. The CDR3 spans 16 residues.

This clonotype was picked up many times. V usage is TRBV29-1 and J usage is TRBJ2-5, with D hard to call. V was shortened by 5 bases and J by 5 bases, with 6 bases between the two germline ends. There are 10 residues in the CDR3. In germline, CDR1 is SQVTM, CDR2 ANQGSEA. CDR3 in DNA: TGCAGCGTTCGGACGGAGACCCAGTACTTC. Translated: CSVRTETQYF.

This clonotype was counted between two and nine times. The V and J genes are TRBV20-1 and TRBJ2-2; a weak D match, TRBD2 (5 bases). This CDR3 spans 13 amino acids. The germline CDR1 and CDR2 sequences are DFQATT and SNEGSKA (reference sequence). Trimming stripped 7 bases from V and 5 bases from J, with 14 bases between. For the CDR3, the DNA is TGCAGTGTTCGGGGTAGTTCGACCGGGGAGCTGTTTTTT. Translated: CSVRGSSTGELFF.